The sequence of this TCR beta chain was determined in a study of PD-1 blockade in classical Hodgkin lymphoma. Study-level background: Intravenous infusions of nivolumab 3 mg/kg reached patients every 2 weeks.

Relapses following autologous stem cell transplantation were seen in all patients, with brentuximab vedotin exposure varying. Concerning this clone: The antigen is undetermined.

Libraries were prepared by immunoSEQ multiplex PCR; TCRdb keeps only in-frame clonotypes and omits some of them. Here the sample spans 98,000 or so clones, 80% to 90% being singletons. Germline V lookup: CDR1 MDHEN, CDR2 SYDVKM. The CDR3 loop spans 17 amino acids. V trimming: 6 bases; J trimming: 3 bases; junction bases outside the gene matches: 16. Study-level points and caveats: The baseline diversity of complete responders showed similarity to that of newly diagnosed patients. Newly diagnosed patients were reported to exhibit reduced baseline TCR diversity relative to healthy donors.

Specimen: peripheral blood mononuclear cells (PBMCs), collected before the second cycle of nivolumab. The chain employs TRBV28 and TRBJ2-7, with 8 bases fitting TRBD2. This TCR was recovered from a human donor with classical Hodgkin lymphoma. As DNA, the CDR3 is TGTGCCAGCAGCCACCCCCTGGGGGCGCGGGGGGACTACGAGCAGTACTTC. Its translation: CASSHPLGARGDYEQYF.